These T cell receptor beta chains were read from a single sample in a study of T cell responses to AZD1222 COVID-19 vaccine. Method: immunoSEQ multiplex PCR; TCRdb's copy keeps in-frame clones and lacks some. The sample includes 90,000 to 150,000 clones, roughly 90% seen only once; the top ten take roughly 10%. The sequences come from peripheral blood, collected on day 0 of AZD1222 vaccination. The origin of the receptors is an adult in good health. Both conserved end residues are trimmed from each CDR3.

AWSVVGRGAQPQH	TRBV30	TRBJ1-5
ASSVGNSGANVLT	TRBV7-9	TRBJ2-6
ASSPSLNRLGIYNEQF	TRBV5-4	TRBJ2-1
ASSYGTGGGDTQY	TRBV6-6	TRBJ2-3
ASSALERDSSPLH	TRBV19	TRBJ1-6
ASSPTLQINYEQF	TRBV5-6	TRBJ2-1
ASSRFQGQGRVRDYGYT	TRBV19	TRBJ1-2
ASSVRDRAT	TRBV11-2	TRBJ1-2
ASSGSGHEQF	TRBV2	TRBJ2-1
ASSRLAGVGNQPQH	TRBV5-5	TRBJ1-5